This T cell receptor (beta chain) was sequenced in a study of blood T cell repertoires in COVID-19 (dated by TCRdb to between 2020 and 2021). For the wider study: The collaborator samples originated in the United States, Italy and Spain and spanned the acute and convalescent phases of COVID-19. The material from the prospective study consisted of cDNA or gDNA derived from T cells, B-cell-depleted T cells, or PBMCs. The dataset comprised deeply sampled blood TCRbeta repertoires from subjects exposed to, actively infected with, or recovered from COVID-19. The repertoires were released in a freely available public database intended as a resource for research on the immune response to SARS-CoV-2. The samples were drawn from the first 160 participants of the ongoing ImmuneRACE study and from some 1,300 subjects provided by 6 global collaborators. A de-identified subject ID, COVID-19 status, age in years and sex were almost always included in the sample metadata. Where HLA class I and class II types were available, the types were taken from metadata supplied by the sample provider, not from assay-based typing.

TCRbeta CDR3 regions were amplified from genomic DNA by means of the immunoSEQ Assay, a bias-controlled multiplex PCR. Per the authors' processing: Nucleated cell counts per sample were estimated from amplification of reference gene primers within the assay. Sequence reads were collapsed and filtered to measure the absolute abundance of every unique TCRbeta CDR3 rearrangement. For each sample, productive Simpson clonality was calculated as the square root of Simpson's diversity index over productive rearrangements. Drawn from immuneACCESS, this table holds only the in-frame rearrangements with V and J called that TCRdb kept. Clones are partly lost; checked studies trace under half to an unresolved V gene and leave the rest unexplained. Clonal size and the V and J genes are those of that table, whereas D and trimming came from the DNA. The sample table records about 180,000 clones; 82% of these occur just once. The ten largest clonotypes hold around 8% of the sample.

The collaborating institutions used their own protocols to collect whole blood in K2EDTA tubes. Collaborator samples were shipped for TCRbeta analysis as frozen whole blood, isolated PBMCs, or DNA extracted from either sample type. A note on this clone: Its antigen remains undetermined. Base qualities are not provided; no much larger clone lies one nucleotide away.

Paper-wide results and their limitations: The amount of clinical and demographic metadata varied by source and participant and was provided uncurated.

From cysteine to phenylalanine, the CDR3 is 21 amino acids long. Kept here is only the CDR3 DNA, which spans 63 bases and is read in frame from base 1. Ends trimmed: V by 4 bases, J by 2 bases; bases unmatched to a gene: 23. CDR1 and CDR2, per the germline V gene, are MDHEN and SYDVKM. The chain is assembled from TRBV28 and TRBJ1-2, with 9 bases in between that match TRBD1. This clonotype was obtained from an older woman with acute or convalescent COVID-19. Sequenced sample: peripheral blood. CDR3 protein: CASSSRLPLPDRGLLNYGYTF. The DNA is TGTGCCAGCAGTTCCCGATTGCCTCTTCCTGACAGGGGGTTATTAAACTATGGCTACACCTTC.